These T cell receptor beta chains were read from a single sample in a study of blood T cell repertoires in COVID-19. Profiled with immunoSEQ multiplex PCR; TCRdb holds only in-frame clones, not every one. The sample has nearly 110,000 clones, 71% seen once; the top ten hold approximately 0.87%. The sample comprised peripheral blood. The receptors were gathered from a human donor with acute or convalescent COVID-19. The donor label of this sample is uncertain. CDR3s include the opening cysteine and the closing phenylalanine or tryptophan. The D gene is left open where the match is weak. Some rows mark clone size as missing; the rest say once, few, many or name a class of expanded clone.

>TRBJ2-2|.|TRBV19|.
CASSSEADRRGIDTGELFF
TGTGCCAGTAGTAGCGAAGCGGATAGGCGGGGAATTGACACCGGGGAGCTGTTTTTT
>TRBJ1-1|.|TRBV2|.
CASTPGGTEAFF
TGTGCCAGCACCCCCGGGGGCACTGAAGCTTTCTTT
>TRBJ2-1|TRBD2|TRBV5-1|.
CVSNLAGGHNEQFF
TGCGTCAGCAATCTAGCGGGGGGTCACAATGAGCAGTTCTTC
>TRBJ2-4|.|TRBV9|.
CASSAPGLAKNIQYF
TGTGCCAGCAGCGCCCCAGGGCTAGCCAAAAACATTCAGTACTTC
>TRBJ2-2|.|TRBV6-5|many
CASSYRLENTGELFF
TGTGCCAGCAGTTACAGGCTAGAAAACACCGGGGAGCTGTTTTTT
>TRBJ2-5|TRBD2|TRBV3-1/TRBV3-2|.
CASSQGGGRFETQYF
TGTGCCAGCAGCCAAGGCGGGGGGAGGTTCGAGACCCAGTACTTC
>TRBJ2-5|TRBD1|TRBV7-9|.
CASSLEAGGGETQYF
TGTGCCAGCAGCTTAGAGGCAGGGGGCGGCGAGACCCAGTACTTC
>TRBJ2-7|.|TRBV12-5|few
CASGFVRDRSYEQYF
TGTGCTAGTGGTTTTGTCCGTGATCGTAGCTACGAGCAGTACTTC
>TRBJ1-2|TRBD1|TRBV7-9|.
CASSSGQGFGYTF
TGTGCCAGCAGCTCGGGACAGGGATTTGGCTACACCTTC
>TRBJ1-4|.|TRBV11-2|.
CASSLARGTNEKLFF
TGTGCCAGCAGCTTAGCCCGAGGGACTAATGAAAAACTGTTTTTT
>TRBJ2-2|.|TRBV2|few
CATPRRGNTGELFF
TGTGCCACCCCGAGGAGGGGTAACACCGGGGAGCTGTTTTTT
>TRBJ2-2|TRBD2|TRBV29-1|.
CSVGTSGAAGELFF
TGCAGCGTGGGGACTAGCGGGGCGGCCGGGGAGCTGTTTTTT
>TRBJ1-1|TRBD1|TRBV10-2|once
CASGGQGYTEAFF
TGCGCCAGCGGGGGACAGGGGTACACTGAAGCTTTCTTT
>TRBJ1-6|.|TRBV9|many
CASSPRGSNSPLHF
TGTGCCAGCAGCCCCCGGGGGTCCAATTCACCCCTCCACTTT
>TRBJ2-5|TRBD1|TRBV9|once
CASSAGQGYGETQYF
TGTGCCAGCAGCGCGGGACAGGGGTACGGGGAGACCCAGTACTTC
>TRBJ2-3|TRBD1|TRBV19|once
CASSRLSQGAGDTQYF
TGTGCCAGTAGTCGGCTTTCTCAGGGGGCCGGAGATACGCAGTATTTT
>TRBJ2-7|.|TRBV12-3/TRBV12-4|few
CASSRDFSYEQYF
TGTGCCAGCAGTAGGGACTTCTCCTACGAGCAGTACTTC
>TRBJ1-5|.|TRBV29-1|few
CSVGGSNQPQHF
TGCAGCGTTGGAGGGAGCAATCAGCCCCAGCATTTT
>TRBJ2-1|.|TRBV3-1/TRBV3-2|.
CASSLLGGEQFF
TGTGCCAGCAGCCTTCTGGGGGGTGAGCAGTTCTTC
>TRBJ1-5|.|TRBV5-1|many
CASSLGDAGSNQPQHF
TGCGCCAGCAGCTTGGGGGACGCGGGAAGCAATCAGCCCCAGCATTTT
>TRBJ2-3|TRBD1|TRBV5-1|.
CASSTGQGLSTDTQYF
TGTGCCAGCAGCACCGGACAGGGGCTAAGCACAGATACGCAGTATTTT
>TRBJ1-1|.|TRBV5-1|once
CASSLDRAMNTEAFF
TGCGCCAGCAGCTTGGACAGGGCCATGAACACTGAAGCTTTCTTT
>TRBJ1-6|.|TRBV13|.
CASSLGLGGWDNSPLHF
TGTGCCAGCAGCTTAGGCCTTGGGGGGTGGGATAATTCACCCCTCCACTTT
>TRBJ2-1|TRBD1|TRBV5-8|few
CASSPRGRSYNEQFF
TGTGCCAGCAGCCCAAGGGGGCGCTCCTACAATGAGCAGTTCTTC
>TRBJ1-5|TRBD1|TRBV7-8|.
CASSLVPTGGFQPQHF
TGTGCCAGCAGCTTAGTCCCTACAGGGGGGTTTCAGCCCCAGCATTTT
>TRBJ1-2|.|TRBV30|few
CAWSVSQNYGYTF
TGTGCCTGGAGTGTTAGCCAGAACTATGGCTACACCTTC
>TRBJ2-3|.|TRBV19|.
CASSMAGRGSTDTQYF
TGTGCCAGTAGTATGGCGGGCAGGGGTTCAACAGATACGCAGTATTTT
>TRBJ1-1|.|TRBV5-1|.
CASSSGGGGGTEAFF
TGCGCCAGCAGCTCCGGGGGAGGGGGAGGTACTGAAGCTTTCTTT
>TRBJ2-2|.|TRBV28|.
CASSLYGEPLGGELFF
TGTGCCAGCAGTTTATACGGGGAACCATTAGGCGGGGAGCTGTTTTTT
>TRBJ1-6|TRBD1|TRBV30|.
CAWSVRGGDGPLHF
TGTGCCTGGAGTGTAAGAGGGGGCGATGGGCCCCTCCACTTT
>TRBJ2-5|TRBD1|TRBV7-8|.
CASSLAGTGQETQYF
TGTGCCAGCAGCTTAGCGGGGACAGGACAAGAGACCCAGTACTTC
>TRBJ2-7|TRBD1|TRBV24-1|.
CATSETGTSSYEQYF
TGTGCCACCAGTGAGACAGGGACAAGCTCCTACGAGCAGTACTTC
>TRBJ2-3|TRBD1|TRBV24-1|.
CATSDFGDRYTDTQYF
TGTGCCACCAGTGATTTTGGGGACAGATACACAGATACGCAGTATTTT
>TRBJ2-5|TRBD1|TRBV7-9|few
CASSPGQGSGETQYF
TGTGCCAGCAGCCCGGGACAGGGGTCAGGAGAGACCCAGTACTTC
>TRBJ1-1|TRBD1|TRBV11-2|once
CASSSRGRGTEAFF
TGTGCCAGCAGCTCCAGGGGGCGAGGAACTGAAGCTTTCTTT
>TRBJ2-1|.|TRBV5-8|few
CASSLEGGTGDEQFF
TGTGCCAGCAGCTTGGAAGGGGGAACGGGCGATGAGCAGTTCTTC
>TRBJ2-3|.|TRBV7-9|.
CASSAVTDTQYF
TGTGCCAGCAGCGCAGTCACAGATACGCAGTATTTT
>TRBJ1-5|.|TRBV7-2|.
CASSLFSSNQPQHF
TGTGCCAGCAGCTTATTCAGTTCCAATCAGCCCCAGCATTTT
>TRBJ1-2|TRBD1|TRBV18|once
CASSPGDRASYTF
TGTGCCAGCTCACCAGGGGACAGGGCAAGCTACACCTTC
>TRBJ1-6|TRBD1|TRBV6-6|.
CASSWTGDNSPLHF
TGTGCCAGCAGCTGGACAGGGGATAATTCACCCCTCCACTTT
>TRBJ1-2|TRBD1|TRBV29-1|.
CSVEQGQALFYGYTF
TGCAGCGTTGAGCAGGGACAGGCCCTATTCTATGGCTACACCTTC
>TRBJ1-6|.|TRBV5-6|.
CASSPLRVSPLHF
TGTGCCAGCAGCCCCCTCCGGGTTTCACCCCTCCACTTT
>TRBJ2-4|.|TRBV27|.
CASSPSPGGVDIQYF
TGTGCCAGCAGTCCATCCCCCGGCGGGGTTGACATTCAGTACTTC
>TRBJ1-1|.|TRBV14|.
CASSPQVNTEAFF
TGTGCCAGCAGCCCTCAGGTGAACACTGAAGCTTTCTTT
>TRBJ2-1|TRBD1|TRBV5-1|.
CASSIQGASNNEQFF
TGCGCCAGCAGCATACAGGGGGCGTCAAACAATGAGCAGTTCTTC
>TRBJ2-7|TRBD2|TRBV27|.
CASRKSGGATYEQYF
TGTGCCAGCAGGAAGAGCGGGGGGGCCACCTACGAGCAGTACTTC
>TRBJ1-2|.|TRBV28|once
CASSFSRNYGYTF
TGTGCCAGCAGTTTCTCCCGTAACTATGGCTACACCTTC
>TRBJ1-4|.|TRBV4-1|.
CASGRGLANEKLFF
TGCGCCAGCGGCCGGGGGCTGGCTAATGAAAAACTGTTTTTT
>TRBJ2-4|.|TRBV2|.
CASSPGVFAKNIQYF
TGTGCCAGCAGTCCCGGGGTTTTCGCCAAAAACATTCAGTACTTC
>TRBJ2-7|TRBD1|TRBV30|.
CALGQGGEQYF
TGTGCCTTGGGACAGGGGGGAGAGCAGTACTTC